This T cell receptor (beta chain) was recorded in a study of cytomegalovirus exposure and HLA in healthy donors. About the study: Samples from HLA-typed donors yielded about 80 million unique TCRs in an early data release.

Findings and caveats of the study: When a later analysis compared HLA-associated TCR beta chains with equally common others, the HLA-associated chains turned out to be more clonally expanded and to have lower generation probabilities. A later analysis associated 15,000 or so TCR beta sequences with HLA alleles at a 0.05 false discovery rate.

This clone has more than one count but fewer than ten. Its antigen is as yet unknown. It was with 60 Vbeta and 13 Jbeta primers that the PCR ran. The repertoire was sequenced with immunoSEQ multiplex PCR; TCRdb's copy has only in-frame clones and lacks some. The sample shows about 140,000 clones, roughly 10% of them seen only once. V was clipped by 7 bases and J by 5 bases; unmatched bases: 8. The germline gives CDR1 LNHDA, CDR2 SQIVND (reference sequence). The CDR3 totals 17 residues. J is TRBJ2-2 and V is TRBV19; 15 nucleotides match TRBD2. This receptor was taken from a male donor in good health and CMV-seronegative. Sequencing used PBMCs. CDR3 in amino acids: CASTRTSGRAVTGELFF. CDR3 coding DNA: TGTGCCAGTACGAGGACTAGCGGGAGGGCCGTGACCGGGGAGCTGTTTTTT.